Here is one T cell receptor (beta chain) with its context. Repertoires were generated with immunoSEQ multiplex PCR, while TCRdb's copy carries only in-frame clones and drops some. The sample shows some 91,000 clones, about 91% of them seen only once. This sample is part of a study of identifying expanded T cells in peripheral blood. Germline V lookup: CDR1 SGHNT, CDR2 YENEEA. The V and J ends lost 5 bases and 5 bases, in that order; junction bases with no gene match: 3. This CDR3 comprises 13 residues. During the collection period, no donor immune events like infections were recorded. The sequence was collected from a person aged 18-70 years in good health. The rearrangement joins TRBV11-3 to TRBJ2-5; 9 nucleotides align to TRBD1. The specimen was blood. The CDR3 sequence is CASSRDRVETQYF. The CDR3, as DNA: TGTGCCAGCAGCCGGGACAGGGTGGAGACCCAGTACTTC.